The rows below give T cell receptor beta chains drawn from one sample of a study of cytomegalovirus exposure and HLA in healthy donors. Data came from immunoSEQ multiplex PCR; TCRdb stores just in-frame clones and leaves some out. Of 150,000 to 200,000 clones listed, 79% are singletons. The specimen sequenced was PBMCs. The receptors derive from a girl between 10 and 17 years old in good health and CMV-seropositive. Both conserved end residues are part of each CDR3. A D gene is named only where the DNA matches it firmly. For some rows the clone size is stated as once, few or many, or as a class when expanded; others skip it.

TRBV11-2	TRBD1	few	TRBJ2-3	TGTGCCAGCAGCCCGGGACAGGGACTAGATACGCAGTATTTT	CASSPGQGLDTQYF
TRBV7-9	TRBD2	-	TRBJ2-3	TGTGCCAGCAGCTTAGGTAGCGGGGGGCGCGCAGATACGCAGTATTTT	CASSLGSGGRADTQYF
TRBV13	-	-	TRBJ1-3	TGTGCCAGCAGCTTACAGGGTACTATCAGCTCTGGAAACACCATATATTTT	CASSLQGTISSGNTIYF
TRBV27	TRBD1	-	TRBJ2-7	TGTGCCAGCAGTTTAGGAAGGCCGGGACAGGGGGCGGCCTACGAGCAGTACTTC	CASSLGRPGQGAAYEQYF
TRBV7-9	-	-	TRBJ1-1	TGTGCCAGCAGCTTTGACGGATTAGGAGGGCCTTCGAACACTGAAGCTTTCTTT	CASSFDGLGGPSNTEAFF
TRBV19	-	-	TRBJ1-5	TGTGCCAGTAGCACCACCAACTACTATAATCAGCCCCAGCATTTT	CASSTTNYYNQPQHF
TRBV7-8	-	-	TRBJ1-2	TGTGCCAGCAGCTTAGCCAGGGCGGCCCTCCATGGCTACACCTTC	CASSLARAALHGYTF
TRBV18	TRBD1	-	TRBJ2-5	TGTGCCAGCTCAAGACAGGGCTCAGAGACCCAGTACTTC	CASSRQGSETQYF
TRBV6-1	TRBD1	few	TRBJ1-1	TGTGCCAGCAGTCGGACAGGGGGAGGCACTGAAGCTTTCTTT	CASSRTGGGTEAFF
TRBV9	TRBD1	-	TRBJ1-3	TGTGCCAGCAGCTTCCGGACAGGGCACTCTGGAAACACCATATATTTT	CASSFRTGHSGNTIYF